One and the same sample provided the 17 T cell receptor beta chains below, sequenced in a study of PD-L1 blockade in urothelial cancer. Time point noted: pretreatment peripheral blood. Sequencing was performed with immunoSEQ multiplex PCR; in TCRdb, only in-frame clones are kept and a portion is missing. This table has 45,000 to 70,000 clones, less than 90% appearing once. The specimen was PBMCs, collected around atezolizumab (anti-PD-L1) treatment. These receptors were obtained from a man in his sixties or seventies with urothelial cancer.

Turning to this clone: The sample contains more than one DNA sequence encoding this CDR3. CDR3 region: CASSLAGGTDTQYF. Written as DNA, the CDR3 is TGCGCCAGCAGCCTAGCGGGAGGGACAGATACGCAGTATTTT. The J gene is TRBJ2-3, the V gene TRBV5-1, with 12 nucleotides matching TRBD2. The CDR3 is 14 amino acids. Germline V CDR1 and CDR2: SGHRS, YFSETQ. With 4 bases clipped from V and 3 bases from J, the junction kept 0 bases outside the gene matches.

The genes are TRBV7-3 and TRBJ2-1, with 7 bases matching TRBD1. Looked up from germline, CDR1 is SGHTA and CDR2 is FQGTGA. This CDR3 has 15 residues. Unmatched junction bases numbered 3, after V lost 2 bases and J lost 2 bases. The CDR3 sequence: CASSLGQVPYNEQFF. For the CDR3, the DNA is TGTGCCAGCAGCTTAGGACAGGTCCCCTACAATGAGCAGTTCTTC.

The rearrangement uses TRBV5-4 and TRBJ2-1; the match to TRBD2 covers 10 bases. The CDR3 covers 15 residues. The V and J ends lost 3 bases and 5 bases, in that order; junction bases with no gene match: 5. Germline V gives CDR1 SGHNT, CDR2 YYREEE (reference sequence). The CDR3: CASSWGTSENNEQFF. The CDR3 DNA reads TGTGCCAGCAGCTGGGGGACTAGCGAAAACAATGAGCAGTTCTTC.

The chain uses TRBV6-4 and TRBJ2-1, with D maybe TRBD1 (6 bases). Per germline, CDR1 MRHNA and CDR2 SNTAGT. This CDR3 contains 15 residues. Trimming took 6 bases from V and 0 from J, leaving 12 bases between them. The CDR3: CASSHTRGSYNEQFF. The CDR3 DNA sequence: TGTGCCAGCAGCCATACCAGGGGCTCCTACAATGAGCAGTTCTTC.

This chain uses TRBV2 with TRBJ1-5; 8 bases match TRBD1. J lost 7 bases, V lost 4 bases, and 9 bases had no gene match. The CDR3 is made up of 15 amino acids. Germline CDR1 and CDR2: SNHLY and FYNNEI. DNA for the CDR3: TGTGCCAGCAGTGTCGCAGGGGGCGCGGGGCAGCCCCAGCATTTT. Translation: CASSVAGGAGQPQHF.

This clone was counted only a few times. The rearrangement joins TRBV7-3 to TRBJ2-1; a weak D match, TRBD1 (5 bases). V lost 5 bases and J 0 bases, leaving 8 bases between the germline ends. The CDR3 has 14 amino acids. The V gene's germline CDR1 is SGHTA and CDR2 FQGTGA. CDR3 sequence (DNA): TGTGCCAGCAGCCCTCAGGGCTCCTACAATGAGCAGTTCTTC. It translates to CASSPQGSYNEQFF.

The CDR3 DNA follows: TGTGCCAGCAGCTTTGGACAGGGCGGGATTTTGCGCCCCGGGGAGCTGTTTTTT. Protein: CASSFGQGGILRPGELFF. The rearrangement links TRBV7-9 to TRBJ2-2; 8 nucleotides match TRBD1. The V segment lost 3 bases and the J segment 6 bases; nucleotides outside the gene matches: 15. This CDR3 has 18 residues. CDR1 is SEHNR, CDR2 FQNEAQ, per germline (reference sequence).

The J gene is TRBJ1-1, the V gene TRBV20-1, with no clear D. The CDR3 has 11 amino acids. Trimming pared 3 bases from V and 1 base from J, leaving 3 bases between. Germline values: CDR1 DFQATT, CDR2 SNEGSKA (reference sequence). Here the CDR3 reads CSARRNTEAFF. CDR3 DNA sequence: TGCAGTGCTAGGAGGAACACTGAAGCTTTCTTT.

This chain connects TRBV5-4 to TRBJ2-1; 8 bases line up with TRBD2. The CDR3 contains 15 residues. The trim removed 0 bases at V and 6 bases at J, leaving 5 bases unmatched. Germline V gene sequence: CDR1 SGHNT, CDR2 YYREEE (reference sequence). The CDR3 protein is CASSLAAGGGNEQFF. CDR3 DNA: TGTGCCAGCAGCTTGGCGGCGGGAGGAGGCAATGAGCAGTTCTTC.

The J gene is TRBJ2-2, the V gene TRBV15; 9 nucleotides agree with TRBD2. This CDR3 region has 16 residues. V shed 1 base, J shed 8 bases, and the junction held 8 bases outside the gene matches. CDR1 and CDR2 from the germline V gene are LNHNV and YYDKDF (reference sequence). As DNA, the CDR3 is TGTGCCACCAGCAGAGCCGGGACTAGCTTCGGAGGGGAGCTGTTTTTT. Residues: CATSRAGTSFGGELFF.

The chain carries TRBV7-3 and TRBJ2-2, with 10 bases matching TRBD1. With V trimmed by 8 bases and J by 6 bases, 6 bases remained unmatched. This CDR3 spans 14 amino acids. CDR1 and CDR2 (germline): SGHTA, FQGTGA. In nucleotides, the CDR3 is TGTGCCAGCGGGACAGGGGTTACGTCCGGGGAGCTGTTTTTT. This codes for CASGTGVTSGELFF.

The chain has TRBV5-1 and TRBJ2-7, with a weak D call TRBD2 (5 bases). This CDR3 contains 15 residues. Per germline, CDR1 SGHRS and CDR2 YFSETQ. Trimming cost V 0 bases and J 0 bases, with 10 bases left between them. In nucleotides, the CDR3 is TGCGCCAGCAGCTTGGGGGGAGAAGACTCCTACGAGCAGTACTTC. This codes for CASSLGGEDSYEQYF.

V is TRBV14 and J is TRBJ2-1, with D possibly TRBD2 on 5 matching bases. V lost 1 base, J lost 6 bases, and 7 bases lay in between. The CDR3 extends over 13 amino acids. The germline CDR1 and CDR2 sequences are SGHDN and FVKESK. The CDR3: CASSQAGVNEQFF. CDR3 nucleotide sequence: TGTGCCAGCAGCCAAGCCGGGGTCAATGAGCAGTTCTTC.

This clone occurred once. The V gene is TRBV28, the J gene TRBJ1-5; D is uncertain. The V gene's germline CDR1 is MDHEN and CDR2 SYDVKM. The ends were cut back, 6 bases at V and 0 bases at J, with 15 bases in the middle. The CDR3 totals 16 residues. CDR3 nucleotides: TGTGCCAGCAGAACTTGGAGCGGGAGTAGCAATCAGCCCCAGCATTTT. Translated, it gives CASRTWSGSSNQPQHF.

The DNA of the CDR3 is TGTGCCAGCAGCTTGGTGGAGAACGAGCAGTACTTC. Its translation: CASSLVENEQYF. The chain carries TRBV5-6 and TRBJ2-7; D is unclear. This CDR3 region has 12 residues. Trimming left V 0 bases short and J 5 bases short, with 6 bases between. Germline CDR1 SGHDT, CDR2 YYEEEE.

The J gene is TRBJ2-3, the V gene TRBV5-1; the D gene is possibly TRBD2 (6 bases). The germline CDR1 and CDR2 sequences are SGHRS and YFSETQ. V gave up 5 bases and J gave up 2 bases, with 15 bases separating them. The CDR3 extends over 15 amino acids. The CDR3 DNA follows: TGCGCCAGCAGTTCTGGACTAAGTTACACAGATACGCAGTATTTT. It yields the protein CASSSGLSYTDTQYF.

This clone was detected a few times. V is TRBV9 and J is TRBJ2-5, with 11 bases that match TRBD2. The ends lost 3 bases at V and 4 bases at J; junction bases unmatched: 8. The CDR3 covers 16 residues. The germline V gene encodes CDR1 SGDLS and CDR2 YYNGEE. CDR3 sequence: CASSAGTSGGVETQYF. DNA for the CDR3: TGTGCCAGCAGCGCAGGGACTAGCGGAGGGGTAGAGACCCAGTACTTC.